The 20 T cell receptor beta chains given below trace back to one sample, sequenced in a study of blood T cell repertoires in COVID-19. Repertoires were generated with immunoSEQ multiplex PCR, while TCRdb's copy carries only in-frame clones and drops some. The sample comprises over 300,000 clones, 89% of which are singletons, and approximately 8.8% rests with the top ten. The sample consisted of PBMCs or T cells enriched from blood (not recorded which). The receptors were sampled from a woman in her thirties or forties who had recovered from COVID-19.

The chain recombines TRBV30 with TRBJ2-5, with TRBD1 matching 7 bases. Germline CDR1 is GTSNPN and CDR2 is SVGIG (reference sequence). The length of the CDR3 is 13 residues. J was trimmed by 5 bases and V by 0 bases; bases with no gene match: 3. Here the CDR3 DNA reads TGTGCCTGGAGTGTGGGGACAGAGGAGACCCAGTACTTC. It yields the protein CAWSVGTEETQYF.

The chain links TRBV2 to TRBJ1-5, with a weak D call TRBD1 (5 bases). V lost 8 bases and J 7 bases, leaving 21 bases between the germline ends. Germline V gene data show CDR1 as SNHLY and CDR2 as FYNNEI. This CDR3 has 15 amino acids. The CDR3 coding sequence is TGTGCCAGCGGCCGGGGGACTTTAGGGACGCAGCCCCAGCATTTT. Translation gives CASGRGTLGTQPQHF.

The chain recombines TRBV5-1 with TRBJ1-2; perhaps TRBD1 as D (5 bases). The CDR3 has 16 amino acids. Germline values: CDR1 SGHRS, CDR2 YFSETQ. V was trimmed by 4 bases and J by 2 bases, leaving 18 bases between them. CDR3: CASSPNPGRVNYGYTF. DNA of the CDR3: TGCGCCAGCAGCCCCAACCCTGGCAGGGTGAACTATGGCTACACCTTC.

The chain carries TRBV11-2 and TRBJ2-7; tentatively, D is TRBD2 (6 bases). Germline values: CDR1 SGHAT, CDR2 FQNNGV. CDR3 length equals 14 residues. The V end lost 5 bases, the J end lost 3 bases, and 14 bases lay between the germline ends. The CDR3: CASSPGGGSYEQYF. The CDR3 DNA reads TGTGCCAGCAGCCCCGGGGGTGGAAGCTACGAGCAGTACTTC.

This sequence joins TRBV3-1 (or the pseudogene TRBV3-2) and TRBJ1-4; no clear D. The V and J ends lost 5 bases and 8 bases respectively, with 18 bases between them. The germline gives CDR1 LGHDT, CDR2 YNNKEL (reference sequence). CDR3 size: 15 residues. The chain's CDR3 is CASSTRQTLVEKLFF. The CDR3 DNA reads TGTGCCAGCAGCACCCGGCAGACTCTAGTAGAAAAACTGTTTTTT.

The CDR3 DNA reads TGTGCCAGCAGCGTAGGGGGAAACAGGGCCCCTGAAGCTTTCTTT. Translating it yields CASSVGGNRAPEAFF. The J gene is TRBJ1-1, the V gene TRBV9, with D possibly being TRBD1 (6 bases). The CDR3 is made up of 15 amino acids. Germline V gene data show CDR1 as SGDLS and CDR2 as YYNGEE. Trimming shortened V by 0 bases and J by 6 bases, and 15 bases separated the two germline ends.

The chain recombines TRBV5-1 with TRBJ2-5; D is possibly TRBD1 (7 bases). This CDR3 is built from 15 residues. Per the germline V gene, CDR1 is SGHRS and CDR2 is YFSETQ. The germline V and J ends were trimmed by 1 base and 4 bases, with 14 bases remaining between them. The CDR3 loop is CASSLSPQGGETQYF. CDR3 nucleotide sequence: TGCGCCAGCAGCTTGTCCCCCCAGGGGGGAGAGACCCAGTACTTC.

The V and J genes are TRBV28 and TRBJ2-5; TRBD2 aligns across 16 bases. CDR3 length: 16 residues. Germline trimming cut 6 bases from V and 6 bases from J; bases unmatched to any gene: 7. The V gene's germline CDR1 is MDHEN and CDR2 SYDVKM. The CDR3 reads CASRGTSGRATKTQYF. The CDR3 nucleotides read TGTGCCAGCAGAGGGACTAGCGGGAGGGCCACAAAGACCCAGTACTTC.

V is TRBV27 and J is TRBJ2-3; 9 positions match TRBD2. The CDR3 consists of 12 residues. V lost 10 bases, J lost 5 bases, and 4 bases stayed unmatched. Germline CDR1 reads MNHEY; CDR2 reads SMNVEV (reference sequence). The CDR3, as DNA: TGTGCCACCGGACTAGCGAAAGATACGCAGTATTTT. It is translated as CATGLAKDTQYF.

The V and J genes are TRBV28 and TRBJ2-7; possibly TRBD1 for D (6 bases). Trimming stripped 7 bases from V and 6 bases from J, with 13 bases between. CDR1 and CDR2 from the germline V gene are MDHEN and SYDVKM. The CDR3 is made up of 12 amino acids. The CDR3 sequence is CASIGTWSEQYF. CDR3 DNA: TGTGCCAGCATCGGGACATGGAGCGAGCAGTACTTC.

This sequence joins TRBV12-3 or TRBV12-4 and TRBJ2-3; D gene ambiguous. The CDR3 loop spans 12 amino acids. V lost 4 bases to trimming and J lost 2 bases, with 4 bases between them. This CDR3 reads CASSSITDTQYF. The CDR3 bases are TGTGCCAGCAGTTCAATCACAGATACGCAGTATTTT.

The chain has TRBV14 and TRBJ2-5; D remains ambiguous. This CDR3 has 14 residues. Looked up from germline, CDR1 is SGHDN and CDR2 is FVKESK. V lost 1 base to trimming and J lost 5 bases, with 11 bases between them. In DNA, the CDR3 is TGTGCCAGCAGCCAAGCTTCTAGGTACGAGACCCAGTACTTC. It is translated as CASSQASRYETQYF.

The chain joins TRBV23-1 to TRBJ2-1; possible D gene TRBD2, 6 bases. TRBV23-1 is an ORF for which the function is uncertain. The CDR3 totals 16 residues. Trimming stripped 0 bases from V and 5 bases from J, with 14 bases between. CDR3 DNA sequence: TGCGCCAGCAGTCAATCGACCGGGAGCTCTGACAATGAGCAGTTCTTC. This codes for CASSQSTGSSDNEQFF.

The chain employs TRBV7-3 and TRBJ1-4, with TRBD1 identical over 9 bases. The V and J ends lost 5 bases and 2 bases, in that order; junction bases with no gene match: 3. The CDR3 length is 15 residues. Germline V gene lookup returns CDR1 SGHTA and CDR2 FQGTGA. The CDR3 sequence is CASSAGTGTNEKLFF. CDR3 nucleotides: TGTGCCAGCAGCGCCGGGACAGGGACTAATGAAAAACTGTTTTTT.

The V call is TRBV9, the J call TRBJ2-1; 11 bases are shared with TRBD2. Germline lookup yields CDR1 SGDLS and CDR2 YYNGEE. This CDR3 has 15 amino acids. V shed 1 base and J 5 bases; nucleotides not matched to a gene: 2. CDR3 DNA: TGTGCCAGCAGCGTACTAGCGGGGGGAAACAATGAGCAGTTCTTC. The encoded protein is CASSVLAGGNNEQFF.

This chain links TRBV13 with TRBJ2-7; 9 bases are a match to TRBD2. The length of the CDR3 is 15 residues. Germline V gene data show CDR1 as PRHDT and CDR2 as FYEKMQ (reference sequence). The V gene end was trimmed by 0 bases and the J gene end by 3 bases; junction bases not matched to a gene: 3. The CDR3 region has the DNA TGTGCCAGCAGCTTAGGACTAGCGGGTGTCTACGAGCAGTACTTC. It encodes CASSLGLAGVYEQYF. Drawing the rest from reference TRBV13 and TRBJ2-7, the complete variable domain is AAGVIQSPRHLIKEKRETATLKCYPIPRHDTVYWYQQGPGQDPQFLISFYEKMQSDKGSIPDRFSAQQFSDYHSELNMSSLELGDSALYFCASSLGLAGVYEQYFGPGTRLTVT.

The chain recombines TRBV28 with TRBJ2-1, with unresolved D. V lost 3 bases, J lost 6 bases, and 12 bases lay in between. This CDR3 region has 14 residues. CDR1 and CDR2 (germline): MDHEN, SYDVKM. The CDR3 protein is CASSFVLPGNEQFF. The CDR3 region has the DNA TGTGCCAGCAGTTTTGTCCTCCCCGGCAATGAGCAGTTCTTC.

The chain combines TRBV7-8 with TRBJ2-5, with D possibly matching TRBD1 (5 bases). The germline gives CDR1 SGHVS, CDR2 FQNEAQ. This CDR3 spans 14 amino acids. V lost 4 bases and J 6 bases, leaving 15 bases between the germline ends. DNA of the CDR3: TGTGCCAGCAGCTCGACAGTCGTGATACAGACCCAGTACTTC. Its protein product is CASSSTVVIQTQYF.

J is TRBJ2-7 and V is TRBV18; no clear D. V was shortened by 3 bases and J by 2 bases, with 11 bases between the two germline ends. CDR1 and CDR2 from the germline V gene are KGHSH and LQKENI. CDR3 size: 14 residues. This CDR3 is CASSPEATTYEQYF. In DNA form, the CDR3 reads TGTGCCAGCTCACCGGAAGCTACTACCTACGAGCAGTACTTC.

The J gene is TRBJ1-5, the V gene TRBV3-1 (or the pseudogene TRBV3-2); 10 bases line up with TRBD1. This CDR3 contains 15 residues. V lost 1 base and J lost 5; bases outside the gene matches: 2. CDR1 and CDR2 (germline): LGHDT, YNNKEL (reference sequence). The CDR3 loop reads CASSQGTGGYQPQHF. The CDR3, as DNA: TGTGCCAGCAGCCAAGGGACAGGGGGTTATCAGCCCCAGCATTTT.